This TCR beta chain was sequenced during a study of OX40 agonist ivuxolimab in advanced cancers. Across the study: From about 20 to 79 years was the age range, with a mean of about 56 years, and roughly 83% were male.

Assay: immunoSEQ multiplex PCR; the TCRdb copy retains only in-frame clones and omits some. Among over 50,000 clones listed, about 90% were seen once. This clone was found once. Germline-derived CDR1 and CDR2 are SNHLY and FYNNEI. The CDR3 covers 13 residues. The V gene lost 3 bases and the J gene lost 7 bases, with 10 bases spanning the gap. The sequence came from an adult with an advanced solid tumor such as melanoma, head and neck, liver or kidney cancer. Sequenced here: CD4+ or CD8+ T cells sorted from blood, sampled in a trial of the OX40 agonist ivuxolimab. The chain couples TRBV2 to TRBJ1-5; D might be TRBD1 (6 bases). The CDR3 here is CASSDYREQPQHF. CDR3 coding DNA: TGTGCCAGCAGTGATTACAGGGAGCAGCCCCAGCATTTT.